This TCR beta chain was recovered during a study of cytomegalovirus exposure and HLA in healthy donors (dated by TCRdb to the late 2010s). The study in broad terms: According to an earlier analysis of a few hundred of the donors, 200 million or so T cells yielded 117 million unique TCR beta sequences and less than 300 Gb of sequence data. An early release covering roughly 640 HLA-typed donors comprised about 300 gigabases of sequencing data and 85 million to 100 million unique TCR sequences. Of the approximately 400 genotyped donors, 65% to 90% fell in the genetic ancestry cluster associated with self-reported Caucasian donors. The study was designed to test whether signatures of past pathogen exposure could be identified by cataloging public T cell receptors. The study used immunosequencing to profile the T cell repertoires of approximately 650 subjects and linked those repertoires to cytomegalovirus serostatus. Along with the roughly 670-subject first cohort, a separate validation cohort of more than 90 different subjects was used. The study combined high-throughput TCR immunosequencing, statistical association of individual TCRs with disease status, and machine learning to predict cytomegalovirus infection status. To study patterns of TCR occurrence, a later analysis re-analyzed previously published TCR beta repertoires from 600 to 750 donors and added high-resolution HLA genotyping. Rather than drawing on any new phenotypic data, the later analysis identified candidate immune exposures from TCR beta sequences and the way those sequences occurred across donors. To decide whether each TCR beta V gene segment behaved as functional or pseudogenic, an earlier analysis of 587 of the donors relied on high-throughput TCR beta sequencing. Donor age, sex, ethnicity and CMV serostatus were compiled together with the repertoire data. In a later genetic analysis, genome-wide SNP genotypes for about three fifths of the roughly 670 donors were used, and that subset was treated as a discovery cohort. Every repertoire in the discovery cohort had been generated on one and the same sequencing platform. HLA typing covered class I and class II loci at four-digit resolution. Typing coverage differed by locus: A, B, C, DRB1 and DQB1 were typed in about 620-640 donors, DQA1 in 522, DPA1 in some 610, and DPB1 in just under 490. A handful of DR-DQ haplotypes were handled as single units for association and clustering because linkage in the cohort was strong. Across about 380 genotyped donors of the cohort, an average of about 240,000 unique TCR beta nucleotide sequences per donor were sequenced, and around 20% of those sequences were non-productive. The full study reports these points: For the cohort, immune exposure information was limited to CMV serostatus. An earlier analysis of around 600 of the donors showed that most TCR beta V segments appeared in productive rearrangements either about 90% or about 30% of the time, which broadly matched IMGT annotations. Most TCR sequences were seen in very few donors, while some public TCRs were found in many individuals. Compared with the roughly 710-donor mean, donors in an Asian-associated ancestry cluster had fewer N-insertions in productive TCRs, according to a later genetic analysis. In vitro tests confirmed that three of the cytomegalovirus-associated TCR beta chains recognize cytomegalovirus antigens. Assigning TCR associations to individual alleles was difficult when HLA alleles, especially DR and DQ, strongly co-occurred. According to a later analysis, TCR association rates differed among HLA loci, with DRB1 alleles showing the most associated TCRs and HLA-C alleles showing the fewest. Because counts were too low, roughly 16 rarely observed V segments, including chromosome 9 orphons, were excluded from the earlier analysis of several hundred of the donors. A cluster of highly shared sequence variants was judged likely to represent a technical artifact of the sequencing pipeline. According to a later analysis, most CMV-associated TCR beta chains appeared to be HLA-restricted, and the HLA associations seemed to be driven largely by CMV exposure. The classifier was reported to diagnose cytomegalovirus status with high specificity and sensitivity in both the original cohort and the validation cohort. Linkage disequilibrium might explain the correlated functional status among segregating V segments, but an unknown experimental factor could not be ruled out. A further reported finding was that TCR beta sequences accurately predicted the HLA-A and HLA-B alleles for most subjects in the first cohort. The authors suggested that the approach could potentially be extended to other disease states and immunological phenotypes. A later analysis associated 15,000 to 20,000 TCR beta sequences with specific HLA alleles at a false discovery rate of 0.05. A later genetic analysis associated a missense DCLRE1C variant with V-gene and J-gene trimming of TCR beta chains, and an independent cohort replicated the association. This cohort had only TCR beta chains sequenced, and the lack of alpha or paired-chain data limited which features could be detected. Roughly uniform sequencing depth across donors was assumed in presence/absence analyses, although this assumption may not hold. The study listed 150 to 200 TCR beta chains as associated with cytomegalovirus. HLA typing was unavailable for some donors at each locus, so association tests used only the typed subset. In a later analysis, HLA-associated TCR beta chains were found to be more clonally expanded and to have lower generation probabilities than equally common non-associated chains. According to a later analysis, parvovirus B19, influenza, CMV and Epstein-Barr virus appeared linked to several top co-occurrence clusters.

Library method: the immunoSEQ multiplex PCR assay. A mixture of 60 forward primers for TCR Vbeta segments and 13 reverse primers for TCR Jbeta segments was used in the multiplex PCR. Amplification of the CDR3 region of rearranged TCR beta genes was performed with a multiplex PCR assay on genomic DNA. Amplified TCR beta libraries were sequenced as 87-base-pair reads on the Illumina HiSeq System. The published analysis was carried out like this. A later analysis tallied some 79 million unique TCR beta chains across the 660 or so repertoires, and approximately 9.9 million of those chains were shared by two or more donors. Raw reads were error-corrected and collapsed into unique sequences by a nearest-neighbor algorithm in which closely related sequences were merged to remove PCR and sequencing errors. Alignment of CDR3 sequences to IMGT reference sequences was used to assign V, D and J gene segments. For a sequence to be retained, a match of at least six nucleotides was required to both a V gene segment and a J gene segment. Rearrangements were classified as productive when the CDR3 lacked stop codons and remained in frame with V and J, and all other rearrangements were classified as non-productive. Following IMGT convention, CDR3 was defined as the stretch from the second conserved V-encoded cysteine up to the conserved J-encoded phenylalanine. The earlier analysis of approximately 500 of the donors excluded sequences that lacked an unambiguous match to a single V gene segment. An earlier analysis of a few hundred of the donors called V segments functional above 56.7% productive rearrangements and segregating when the between-donor standard deviation exceeded 5%. A statistical classification framework was built to diagnose cytomegalovirus status from the catalog of TCR beta chain sequences. V and J gene assignment, in a later analysis, came from comparing TCR nucleotide sequences with IMGT/GENE-DB human TR gene sequences. Using the TCRdist pipeline, a later analysis assigned CDR3 sequences along with most-parsimonious VDJ recombination scenarios. A later analysis defined each TCR beta chain by its CDR3 amino acid sequence plus V-gene family, and excluded reads lacking a unique V-gene family. A later analysis removed 592 highly shared, low-generation-probability nucleotide sequences to deal with suspected cross-contamination and a sequencing artifact. A later analysis calculated a clonal expansion index for each public chain from normalized within-repertoire ranks of inferred template counts. A later analysis computed generation probabilities with a VDJ recombination model fitted to out-of-frame rearrangements, and checked the results against IGoR. In a later analysis, hypergeometric tests were used to score TCR-TCR, TCR-HLA and TCR-CMV co-occurrence, with a repertoire-size bias correction applied to TCR pairs. In a later analysis, false discovery rates were estimated by permuting HLA or CMV assignments 20 times. In a later analysis, co-occurring TCRs were grouped with DBSCAN, and TCRdist sequence similarity was added when clustering was performed within HLA-allele-positive subsets. For co-occurrence clustering, repertoires with fewer than 30,000 or more than 120,000 public chains were excluded, along with five repertoires with anomalous nucleotide sharing. TCRdb re-hosts the immuneACCESS table, in-frame sequences only. Its copies lack some clones; in the studies checked, an unresolved V gene accounts for under half of them, and the cause for the rest is not known. The D gene and trimming were derived from the DNA, and the V and J assignments and clone size from that table. The sample table contains 150,000 to 200,000 clones; only one count was recorded for 79% of them. Approximately 2.1% of the sample is in the top ten clones.

This clone occurred once. Its antigen is unknown. Per-base quality was not reported, and no clone a single base away is much larger than it. The cohort was made up of hundreds of healthy bone marrow donors. At the time of sampling, all cohort members were nominally healthy, though unrecorded immune exposures were likely present. The donor was CMV seronegative and belonged to the group of roughly 330 seronegative cohort members. Each donor provided a peripheral blood sample, and peripheral blood mononuclear cells were used for TCR beta sequencing. The Qiagen DNeasy Blood Extraction Kit was used to extract genomic DNA from the blood cell samples. This TCR derives from a woman aged 45-65 years in good health and CMV-seronegative. The specimen was PBMCs.

In nucleotides, the sequence is TGTGCCAGCAGTTTAGAAGGGGCAGCCCAAGAGACCCAGTACTTC. It codes for CASSLEGAAQETQYF. The sequence is built from TRBV5-6 and TRBJ2-5; the D gene is possibly TRBD1, with 5 bases matching. The CDR3 holds 15 amino acids from the cysteine to the phenylalanine. The only DNA kept is the CDR3, 45 bases in frame from the first base. The germline ends are 15 bases apart after V is trimmed by 5 bases and J by 1 base. The germline V gene encodes CDR1 SGHDT and CDR2 YYEEEE.